A single sample gave rise to the 6 T cell receptor beta chains below, sequenced in a study of blood T cell repertoires in COVID-19. The repertoire was sequenced with immunoSEQ multiplex PCR; TCRdb's copy has only in-frame clones and lacks some. Here the sample spans more than 300,000 clones, 85% to 90% being singletons. Sequencing was performed on PBMCs or T cells enriched from blood (not recorded which). These receptor sequences come from a young woman who had recovered from COVID-19.

The chain carries TRBV9 and TRBJ2-7, with a weak D call TRBD2 (6 bases). Per the germline V gene, CDR1 is SGDLS and CDR2 is YYNGEE. The CDR3 is 13 amino acids. The V and J ends lost 3 bases and 9 bases respectively, with 16 bases between them. In DNA, the CDR3 is TGTGCCAGCAGCGCGGGGGAGGTTGGCGGGCAGTACTTC. This sequence encodes CASSAGEVGGQYF.

V gene TRBV11-2 combines with J gene TRBJ1-2; D unclear. Germline V gene lookup returns CDR1 SGHAT and CDR2 FQNNGV. Trimming left V 1 base short and J 6 bases short, with 15 bases between. The CDR3 contains 15 residues. The DNA for the CDR3 is TGTGCCAGCAGCTTAGCGGCAGGTCCGACGGATGGCTACACCTTC. It translates to CASSLAAGPTDGYTF.

The chain joins TRBV6-5 to TRBJ1-1, with D possibly matching TRBD1 (5 bases). Germline V gene lookup returns CDR1 MNHEY and CDR2 SVGAGI. The V end was cut by 6 bases, the J end by 5 bases, with 13 bases between. CDR3 size: 13 residues. The DNA for the CDR3 is TGTGCCAGCAGCTACCCCGGACAAACTGAAGCTTTCTTT. Its protein product is CASSYPGQTEAFF.

This clone was seen only once. The genes are TRBV27 and TRBJ1-2; a weak D match, TRBD1 (5 bases). Germline CDR1 reads MNHEY; CDR2 reads SMNVEV (reference sequence). The CDR3 contains 12 residues. V was clipped by 7 bases and J by 8 bases, with 14 bases between them. CDR3 bases: TGTGCCAGCACCACGAGGGGAGGAGGCTACACCTTC. Encoded protein: CASTTRGGGYTF.

V gene TRBV7-6 combines with J gene TRBJ2-1; 7 nucleotides line up with TRBD1. The germline V gene has CDR1 SGHVS and CDR2 FNYEAQ. The J segment lost 3 bases and the V segment lost 4 bases, leaving 6 bases of the junction unmatched. The CDR3 is 15 residues long. The CDR3 protein is CASSSYRGHYNEQFF. CDR3 coding DNA: TGTGCCAGCAGCTCCTACAGGGGCCACTACAATGAGCAGTTCTTC.

CDR3 protein: CASSAQPGEMNTEAFF. The CDR3 DNA is TGCGCCAGCAGTGCTCAGCCAGGGGAAATGAACACTGAAGCTTTCTTT. The gene calls are TRBV10-1 and TRBJ1-1; possibly TRBD1 for D (6 bases). The ends were cut back, 4 bases at V and 0 bases at J, with 15 bases in the middle. CDR1 WNHNN and CDR2 SYGVQD come from the germline V gene (reference sequence). This CDR3 is built from 16 residues.